The rows below give T cell receptor beta chains drawn from one sample of a study of tumour-infiltrating T cells in Burkitt lymphoma. Clones were read by immunoSEQ multiplex PCR, and TCRdb kept only the in-frame ones, dropping some. Of hundreds of clones listed, 15% to 20% were seen once; the top ten hold about 74%. Material: tumor tissue. These receptors all come from a human donor with Burkitt lymphoma. Each CDR3 is given with its conserved first and last residue. The order of the fields is clone size, V gene, CDR3 length, D gene, J gene, CDR3 DNA, CDR3 protein. D genes are given only for firm matches. Clone sizes are given selectively: once, few, many, or a class where the clone is expanded.

clone_size: -; v_call: TRBV5-1; cdr3_length: 16; d_call: TRBD2; j_call: TRBJ2-1; cdr3_nt: TGCGCCAGCAGATCGCCGGGACTAGCGGGAGTCAATGAGCAGTTCTTC; cdr3_aa: CASRSPGLAGVNEQFF
clone_size: -; v_call: TRBV18; cdr3_length: 18; d_call: TRBD2; j_call: TRBJ2-1; cdr3_nt: TGTGCCAGCTCACCCCCTGGACTAGCGGGAGTGGGCTACAATGAGCAGTTCTTC; cdr3_aa: CASSPPGLAGVGYNEQFF
clone_size: large; v_call: TRBV6-6; cdr3_length: 15; d_call: -; j_call: TRBJ1-1; cdr3_nt: TGTGCCAGCAGCCGGAGAGAACAGACCCACACTGAAGCTTTCTTT; cdr3_aa: CASSRREQTHTEAFF
clone_size: -; v_call: TRBV7-2; cdr3_length: 15; d_call: -; j_call: TRBJ2-7; cdr3_nt: TGTGCCAGCAGCCCAAACCGGGACATCCTCTACGAGCAGTACTTC; cdr3_aa: CASSPNRDILYEQYF
clone_size: -; v_call: TRBV27; cdr3_length: 15; d_call: -; j_call: TRBJ1-5; cdr3_nt: TGTGCCAGCAGTTTAGCCAGGGGTGGAAATCAGCCCCAGCATTTT; cdr3_aa: CASSLARGGNQPQHF
clone_size: -; v_call: TRBV29-1; cdr3_length: 12; d_call: -; j_call: TRBJ1-1; cdr3_nt: TGCAGCGTTGAAGATCCGGCGTCGCGGGCTTTCTTT; cdr3_aa: CSVEDPASRAFF
clone_size: -; v_call: TRBV29-1; cdr3_length: 14; d_call: -; j_call: TRBJ1-2; cdr3_nt: TGCAGCGTTGAAGGGTCCAGAACTAACTATGGCTACACCTTC; cdr3_aa: CSVEGSRTNYGYTF
clone_size: -; v_call: TRBV11-3; cdr3_length: 14; d_call: -; j_call: TRBJ2-7; cdr3_nt: TGTGCCAGCAGCTTAGGCGGGTCTCCCTACGAGCAGTACTTC; cdr3_aa: CASSLGGSPYEQYF
clone_size: few; v_call: TRBV6-1; cdr3_length: 13; d_call: -; j_call: TRBJ1-1; cdr3_nt: TGTGCCAGCACCCTAACGGAAGACAGGGAAGCTTTCTTT; cdr3_aa: CASTLTEDREAFF
clone_size: few; v_call: TRBV5-5; cdr3_length: 14; d_call: TRBD2; j_call: TRBJ2-7; cdr3_nt: TGTGCCAGCAGCCCCAGCGGGAGGGCCTACGAGCAGTACTTC; cdr3_aa: CASSPSGRAYEQYF
clone_size: -; v_call: TRBV5-8; cdr3_length: 18; d_call: -; j_call: TRBJ2-6; cdr3_nt: TGTGCCAGCAGCCCCTACACATACGGGGGCACTGGGGCCAACGTCCTGACTTTC; cdr3_aa: CASSPYTYGGTGANVLTF
clone_size: few; v_call: TRBV11-2; cdr3_length: 16; d_call: -; j_call: TRBJ2-7; cdr3_nt: TGTGCCAGCAGCCCGCTCGGCAGGGACAACTCCTACGAGCAGTACTTC; cdr3_aa: CASSPLGRDNSYEQYF
clone_size: few; v_call: TRBV29-1; cdr3_length: 16; d_call: -; j_call: TRBJ2-6; cdr3_nt: TGCAGCGTTGAAACGGACGTACACTCTGGGGCCAACGTCCTGACTTTC; cdr3_aa: CSVETDVHSGANVLTF
clone_size: -; v_call: TRBV6-1; cdr3_length: 14; d_call: TRBD1; j_call: TRBJ1-2; cdr3_nt: TGTGCCGGTTCCTGGACAGGGGACAACTATGGCTACACCTTC; cdr3_aa: CAGSWTGDNYGYTF
clone_size: -; v_call: TRBV4-1; cdr3_length: 16; d_call: TRBD2; j_call: TRBJ2-7; cdr3_nt: TGCGCCAGCAGCCAAGATCCTAGCGGGAGTTTCTACGAGCAGTACTTC; cdr3_aa: CASSQDPSGSFYEQYF
clone_size: few; v_call: TRBV5-5; cdr3_length: 14; d_call: TRBD2; j_call: TRBJ2-7; cdr3_nt: TGTGCCAGCAGCGAGGGACTAGCGGGGTACGAGCAGTACTTC; cdr3_aa: CASSEGLAGYEQYF
clone_size: -; v_call: TRBV7-6; cdr3_length: 15; d_call: TRBD1; j_call: TRBJ1-1; cdr3_nt: TGTGCCAGCAGCTTAACACAGGGGGCGTACGCTGAAGCTTTCTTT; cdr3_aa: CASSLTQGAYAEAFF
clone_size: -; v_call: TRBV7-8; cdr3_length: 15; d_call: -; j_call: TRBJ1-1; cdr3_nt: TGTGCCAGCAGCTACGACAGGACCTTTGGCTCTGAAGCTTTCTTT; cdr3_aa: CASSYDRTFGSEAFF
clone_size: -; v_call: TRBV6-5; cdr3_length: 15; d_call: TRBD2; j_call: TRBJ2-1; cdr3_nt: TGTGCCAGCAGTCCTCTAGCGGGGGGCTACAATGAGCAGTTCTTC; cdr3_aa: CASSPLAGGYNEQFF
clone_size: few; v_call: TRBV27; cdr3_length: 14; d_call: -; j_call: TRBJ1-5; cdr3_nt: TGTGCCAGCGCGGTTGGGGCGTCGGGTCAGCCCCAGCATTTT; cdr3_aa: CASAVGASGQPQHF
clone_size: few; v_call: TRBV19; cdr3_length: 13; d_call: TRBD1; j_call: TRBJ2-5; cdr3_nt: TGTGCCAGTAGAGGGGGCCTGGAAGAGACCCAGTACTTC; cdr3_aa: CASRGGLEETQYF
clone_size: few; v_call: TRBV11-3; cdr3_length: 13; d_call: -; j_call: TRBJ2-2; cdr3_nt: TGTGCCAGCAGTTTAGGGTACACCGGGGAGTTGTTTTTT; cdr3_aa: CASSLGYTGELFF
clone_size: few; v_call: TRBV18; cdr3_length: 16; d_call: -; j_call: TRBJ2-6; cdr3_nt: TGTGCCAGCTCACCATTCGACACTTCTGGGGCCAACGTCCTGACTTTC; cdr3_aa: CASSPFDTSGANVLTF
clone_size: -; v_call: TRBV12-5; cdr3_length: 16; d_call: TRBD1; j_call: TRBJ1-5; cdr3_nt: TGTGCTAGTGGTTTGACGGGACAGGGCTGGAATCAGCCCCAGCATTTT; cdr3_aa: CASGLTGQGWNQPQHF
clone_size: -; v_call: TRBV11-2; cdr3_length: 13; d_call: -; j_call: TRBJ2-5; cdr3_nt: TGTGCCAGCAGCCCGGACAGTCAAGAGACCCAGTACTTC; cdr3_aa: CASSPDSQETQYF
clone_size: few; v_call: TRBV9; cdr3_length: 15; d_call: -; j_call: TRBJ2-2; cdr3_nt: TGTGCCAGCAGCCCCGACTGGGGTCATCTCGGGGAGCTGTTTTTT; cdr3_aa: CASSPDWGHLGELFF
clone_size: -; v_call: TRBV11-2; cdr3_length: 16; d_call: -; j_call: TRBJ2-7; cdr3_nt: TGTGCCAGCAGCCCCTATTCGCGTGGGTTGTCCTACGAGCAGTACTTC; cdr3_aa: CASSPYSRGLSYEQYF
clone_size: -; v_call: TRBV27; cdr3_length: 13; d_call: -; j_call: TRBJ2-7; cdr3_nt: TGTGCCAGCAATTTACGGGGTGGGTCCGAGCAGTACTTC; cdr3_aa: CASNLRGGSEQYF